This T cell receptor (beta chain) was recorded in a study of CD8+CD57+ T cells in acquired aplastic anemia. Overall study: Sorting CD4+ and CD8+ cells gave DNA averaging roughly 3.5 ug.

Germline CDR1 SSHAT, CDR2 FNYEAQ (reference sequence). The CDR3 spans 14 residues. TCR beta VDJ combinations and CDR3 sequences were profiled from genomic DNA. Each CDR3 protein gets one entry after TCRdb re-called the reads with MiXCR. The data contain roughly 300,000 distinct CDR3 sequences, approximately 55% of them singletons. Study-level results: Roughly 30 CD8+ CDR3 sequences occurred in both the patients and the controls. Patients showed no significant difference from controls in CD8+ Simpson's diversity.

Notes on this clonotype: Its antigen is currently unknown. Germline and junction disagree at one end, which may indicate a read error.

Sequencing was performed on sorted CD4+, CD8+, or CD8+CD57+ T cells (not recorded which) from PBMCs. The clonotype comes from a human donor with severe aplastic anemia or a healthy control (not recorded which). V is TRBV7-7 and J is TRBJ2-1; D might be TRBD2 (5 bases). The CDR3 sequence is CASSLEGLYNEQFF. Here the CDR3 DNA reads TGTGCTAGCAGCTTAGAGGGCCTCTACAATGAGCAGTTCTTC.